The rows below give T cell receptor beta chains drawn from one sample of a study of blood T cell repertoires in COVID-19. Libraries were prepared by immunoSEQ multiplex PCR; TCRdb keeps only in-frame clonotypes and omits some of them. The sample gives about 160,000 clones, about 80% of which show up once; 22% is in the top ten. Specimen: peripheral blood. These receptors came from a woman older than 75 with acute or convalescent COVID-19. The CDR3 runs from the conserved cysteine through the conserved F or W. The D gene is left open where the match is weak. Some rows mark clone size as missing; the rest say once, few, many or name a class of expanded clone.

>TRBV6-5|TRBJ2-7|TRBD1|once
TGTGCCAGCAGTTACTTTCGACAGGGAAAAGAGCAGTACTTC
CASSYFRQGKEQYF
>TRBV6-5|TRBJ2-1|TRBD2|once
TGTGCCAGCAGTTGGGGACTAGCGGGGGTCAATGAGCAGTTCTTC
CASSWGLAGVNEQFF
>TRBV2|TRBJ1-3|TRBD1|once
TGTGCCAGCAGGAGGGACAGGGCAGGAAACACCATATATTTT
CASRRDRAGNTIYF
>TRBV5-1|TRBJ2-3|.|.
TGCGCCAGCAGCTTGGCCCAGCGAGGAGATACGCAGTATTTT
CASSLAQRGDTQYF
>TRBV30|TRBJ1-2|.|few
TGTGCCTGGACGGAGATTGTTGGCTACACCTTC
CAWTEIVGYTF
>TRBV11-3|TRBJ2-2|.|.
TGTGCCAGCAGCATCTCCGGGGAGCTGTTTTTT
CASSISGELFF
>TRBV5-1|TRBJ2-3|TRBD1|.
TGCGCCAGCTGGGACAGGGGAACAGATACGCAGTATTTT
CASWDRGTDTQYF
>TRBV4-3|TRBJ1-2|.|.
TGCGCCAGCAGCCAAGCCAAAAGGACAGAGCCTAACTATGGCTACACCTTC
CASSQAKRTEPNYGYTF
>TRBV18|TRBJ2-1|.|few
TGTGCCAGCTCACCGGATAGGCACGGAGCCTACAATGAGCAGTTCTTC
CASSPDRHGAYNEQFF
>TRBV3-1/TRBV3-2|TRBJ1-4|.|.
TGTGCCAGCAGCCCAGACTTTAATGAAAAACTGTTTTTT
CASSPDFNEKLFF
>TRBV5-1|TRBJ1-4|TRBD1|.
TGCGCCAGCAGCTTGGGACAGGGGAACATTCCAACTAATGAAAAACTGTTTTTT
CASSLGQGNIPTNEKLFF
>TRBV4-1|TRBJ1-4|TRBD1|.
TGCGCCAGCAGCCGGGGACAGCTAGGAGCAACTAATGAAAAACTGTTTTTT
CASSRGQLGATNEKLFF
>TRBV4-1|TRBJ1-1|.|.
TGCGCCAGCAGCCCCACGGGAGGGGGTAGGACTGAAGCTTTCTTT
CASSPTGGGRTEAFF
>TRBV18|TRBJ1-2|.|.
TGTGCCAGCTCACCACCATCCAGTGAAGAAGGCTACACCTTC
CASSPPSSEEGYTF
>TRBV10-3|TRBJ1-1|TRBD1|.
TGTGCCATCAGTGCCCTTTTCGACAGGGGCACTGAAGCTTTCTTT
CAISALFDRGTEAFF
>TRBV30|TRBJ2-1|TRBD2|.
TGTGCCTTGGGACTAGCGGACCGCTCCTACAATGAGCAGTTCTTC
CALGLADRSYNEQFF
>TRBV6-5|TRBJ2-1|.|once
TGTGCCAGCAGTTACTCGGCTTTCAGGAACTACAATGAGCAGTTCTTC
CASSYSAFRNYNEQFF
>TRBV5-6|TRBJ2-7|.|few
TGTGCCAGCAGCTCCCGACTGTACGAGCAGTACTTC
CASSSRLYEQYF
>TRBV27|TRBJ2-1|TRBD2|.
TGTGCCAGCAGCCGCCGTGGGGCGGGAGACTACAATGAGCAGTTCTTC
CASSRRGAGDYNEQFF
>TRBV13|TRBJ2-3|.|few
TGTGCCAGCAGCTTAACCAGGGGACGAACAGATACGCAGTATTTT
CASSLTRGRTDTQYF
>TRBV30|TRBJ2-5|.|.
TGTGCCTGGAGTGCTATGGGGGCGCAAGAGACCCAGTACTTC
CAWSAMGAQETQYF
>TRBV10-3|TRBJ2-1|TRBD2|.
TGTGCCGTCGGGGGGACTAGAGCTGACAATGAGCAGTTCTTC
CAVGGTRADNEQFF
>TRBV12-3/TRBV12-4|TRBJ2-3|.|few
TGTGCCAGCAGTTTAAGTTCGGGGAATACGCAGTATTTT
CASSLSSGNTQYF
>TRBV19|TRBJ2-1|.|few
TGTGCCAGTAGTATCCCCTATCAAAATGAGCAGTTCTTC
CASSIPYQNEQFF
>TRBV11-2|TRBJ2-1|.|few
TGTGCCAGCAGCCCAGACTACCGCAATGAGCAGTTCTTC
CASSPDYRNEQFF
>TRBV5-5|TRBJ1-2|.|.
TGTGCCAGCAGCCCTACCCCCGGGACTAACTATGGCTACACCTTC
CASSPTPGTNYGYTF
>TRBV7-9|TRBJ1-2|.|.
TGTGCCAGCAGCTGGGGTGGGGCAGGGGTTAACTATGGCTACACCTTC
CASSWGGAGVNYGYTF
>TRBV27|TRBJ2-7|TRBD1|.
TGTGCCAGCAGTTTATCCGGGGACAGCCTCTACGAGCAGTACTTC
CASSLSGDSLYEQYF
>TRBV6-2/TRBV6-3|TRBJ1-1|TRBD1|.
TGTGCCAGCAGTTACACCCGACAGGGCACTGAAGCTTTCTTT
CASSYTRQGTEAFF
>TRBV29-1|TRBJ2-2|.|.
TGCAGCGTTGTAGCCCCCACCGGGGAGCTGTTTTTT
CSVVAPTGELFF
>TRBV29-1|TRBJ1-1|.|.
TGCAGCGTTGACGAAACAGGGTTCGGCACTGAAGCTTTCTTT
CSVDETGFGTEAFF
>TRBV5-4|TRBJ2-7|TRBD2|.
TGTGCCAGCAGCTTGGCTAGCGGGAGCTCCTACGAGCAGTACTTC
CASSLASGSSYEQYF
>TRBV2|TRBJ2-3|TRBD1|.
TGTGCCAGCAGTGTTACAGGGGGAAGAGATACGCAGTATTTT
CASSVTGGRDTQYF
>TRBV19|TRBJ2-1|TRBD2|.
TGTGCCAGTAGTAGAGGGACTAGCCGATTCTCCTCCTACAATGAGCAGTTCTTC
CASSRGTSRFSSYNEQFF
>TRBV6-5|TRBJ2-2|.|.
TGTGCAACGGGAAGAAACACCGGGGAGCTGTTTTTT
CATGRNTGELFF
>TRBV7-9|TRBJ2-3|TRBD2|.
TGTGCCAGCAGCTGGACTAGCGCGGCAGATACGCAGTATTTT
CASSWTSAADTQYF
>TRBV27|TRBJ1-1|TRBD1|few
TGTGCCAGCAGTGCTTGGGACAGAATTAACACTGAAGCTTTCTTT
CASSAWDRINTEAFF
>TRBV6-5|TRBJ1-1|.|.
TGTGCCAGCAGTTACTCCTCCGGGGACACTGAAGCTTTCTTT
CASSYSSGDTEAFF
>TRBV5-4|TRBJ2-3|TRBD2|.
TGTGCCAGCAGCGGGGGGACTAGCGGGGGAGCTTCTAGCACAGATACGCAGTATTTT
CASSGGTSGGASSTDTQYF
>TRBV5-6|TRBJ2-1|TRBD2|.
TGTGCCAGCAGCATCCTAGCGGGAGGGCCCAGCAGAGAGCAGTTCTTC
CASSILAGGPSREQFF
>TRBV7-2|TRBJ2-3|.|.
TGTGCCAGCAGCTTAGGGACTAGCACAGATACGCAGTATTTT
CASSLGTSTDTQYF
>TRBV2|TRBJ2-5|TRBD1|.
TGTGCCAGCAGTGATGTGGGACAGGCCCAAGAGACCCAGTACTTC
CASSDVGQAQETQYF
>TRBV6-6|TRBJ2-1|.|.
TGTGCCAGCAGTTACCTAGTTTACAATGAGCAGTTCTTC
CASSYLVYNEQFF
>TRBV12-2|TRBJ2-7|.|.
TGTGCAAGTCGCTTGAGTCCGGGCCGCAAGGAGGATTTTCCAGAAGACTACGAGCAGTACTTC
CASRLSPGRKEDFPEDYEQYF
>TRBV9|TRBJ1-2|.|.
TGTGCCAGCAGCTCAACAGTGGGGGGAGGCTACACCTTC
CASSSTVGGGYTF